The 6 T cell receptor beta chains in this list originate from one sample, sequenced in a study of OX40 agonist ivuxolimab in advanced cancers. Method: immunoSEQ multiplex PCR; TCRdb's copy keeps in-frame clones and lacks some. The data contain about 92,000 clones, about nine tenths of them singletons. Material: CD4+ or CD8+ T cells sorted from blood, obtained in a trial of the OX40 agonist ivuxolimab. The receptors shown here come from an adult with an advanced solid tumor such as melanoma, head and neck, liver or kidney cancer.

The V and J genes are TRBV5-4 and TRBJ1-4, with unresolved D. V dropped 1 base and J dropped 4 bases, with 17 bases sitting between them. Per germline, CDR1 SGHNT and CDR2 YYREEE (reference sequence). This CDR3 has 17 amino acids. The CDR3 region is CASSLSATAGLNEKLFF. The CDR3 DNA reads TGTGCCAGCAGCTTGTCAGCAACAGCAGGTCTTAATGAAAAACTGTTTTTT.

This chain connects TRBV28 to TRBJ1-5, with a possible D match to TRBD1 (5 bases). Germline CDR1 is MDHEN and CDR2 is SYDVKM. V was shortened by 3 bases and J by 10 bases, with 13 bases between the two germline ends. The CDR3 length is 13 residues. The CDR3 spells CASSLRGDAPQHF. CDR3 bases: TGTGCCAGCAGTTTGAGAGGGGACGCCCCCCAGCATTTT.

The chain is built from TRBV5-1 and TRBJ2-2, with D perhaps TRBD1 or TRBD2 (5 bases each). The CDR3 runs 16 residues. Germline V gene data show CDR1 as SGHRS and CDR2 as YFSETQ. V was trimmed by 0 bases and J by 4 bases, leaving 13 bases between them. The CDR3 loop reads CASSLATQGATGELFF. The CDR3, as DNA: TGCGCCAGCAGCTTGGCCACTCAGGGAGCCACCGGGGAGCTGTTTTTT.

The chain joins TRBV4-1 to TRBJ2-7; D could derive from TRBD1 or TRBD2 (6 bases each). The CDR3 contains 17 residues. CDR1 is MGHRA, CDR2 YSYEKL, per germline. Trimming removed 1 base from V and 3 bases from J, with 19 bases in between. The CDR3 protein is CASSQGVLGAGSYEQYF. CDR3 nucleotides: TGCGCCAGCAGCCAAGGGGTATTGGGGGCGGGGAGCTACGAGCAGTACTTC.

The CDR3 DNA reads as TGCGCCAGCAGCCAAACCAGACTAGCGGGAACCCTCGAGCAGTACTTC. It encodes CASSQTRLAGTLEQYF. This rearrangement joins TRBV4-1 to TRBJ2-7, with 11 bases fitting TRBD2. V was pared by 2 bases and J by 6 bases, with 9 bases of the junction left unmatched. The CDR3 is 16 residues long. Germline CDR1 is MGHRA and CDR2 is YSYEKL.

V gene TRBV2 combines with J gene TRBJ2-3; the D gene is possibly TRBD1 (5 bases). Germline V gene lookup returns CDR1 SNHLY and CDR2 FYNNEI. V was clipped by 7 bases and J by 4 bases, with 15 bases between them. The CDR3 is 14 amino acids. The CDR3 nucleotides read TGTGCCAGCAAATCGGACACCGGCGCAGATACGCAGTATTTT. Translated, it gives CASKSDTGADTQYF.